The clone carrying this T cell receptor beta chain showed up many times. This specimen comes from a study of T cell repertoires in cytomegalovirus infection. Study details: Matching HLA type and CMV infection were both indicated by public TCR beta signatures.

A single record per CDR3 protein comes from TCRdb applying MiXCR to the reads. The profile shows fewer than 350,000 distinct CDR3 sequences, roughly a sixth of them singletons. CDR3 length equals 14 residues. Trimming cost V 7 bases and J 5 bases, with 17 bases left between them. Per the germline V gene, CDR1 is MDHEN and CDR2 is SYDVKM. This TCR came from a human donor in good health (CMV status not recorded). Some clones in this sample may be carry-over from other donors' samples. The V gene is TRBV28, the J gene TRBJ1-2, with D tentatively TRBD1 (6 bases). The sample comprised PBMCs. Here the CDR3 reads CASTGHREGYGYTF. DNA of the CDR3: TGTGCCAGCACCGGCCACAGGGAGGGATATGGCTACACCTTC.